The entry below describes one T cell receptor beta chain. CDR1 SGHTA and CDR2 FQGNSA come from the germline V gene. Trimming removed 4 bases from V and 6 bases from J; junction bases left unmatched: 3. The length of the CDR3 is 13 residues. The source of the sample is a study of shared clonotypes between healthy human individuals. This was a deep-level run. Replicate PCRs from sorted subsets contained approximately 200 ng DNA, which is some 32,000 T cell genomes. Generated by immunoSEQ multiplex PCR, the TCRdb table keeps only in-frame clones and is missing some. The sample shows more than 900,000 clones, around 78% of them seen only once.

The sequence came from a man aged 18 to 30 in good health. Some clones in this sample may be carry-over from other donors' samples. The chain links TRBV7-2 to TRBJ1-1, with 9 bases matching TRBD1. Sequencing was performed on memory CD4+ T cells from PBMCs. The subset was: CD45RA-negative fraction. Here the CDR3 reads CASSSRQGAEAFF. The DNA of the CDR3 is TGTGCCAGCAGCTCCCGACAGGGGGCTGAAGCTTTCTTT.